This T cell receptor (beta chain) is from a study of blood T cell repertoires in COVID-19. Across the study: COVID-19 samples collected from the United States, Italy and Spain covered acute and convalescent phases. Nucleic acid was either cDNA or gDNA, and it came from T cells, B-cell-depleted T cells, or PBMCs.

CDR1 is SNHLY and CDR2 is FYNNEI in the germline V gene. Trimming removed 7 bases from V and 0 bases from J, with 7 bases in between. This CDR3 has 12 amino acids. Source study methods: By means of reference gene primer amplification, nucleated cell counts were estimated. Libraries were prepared by immunoSEQ multiplex PCR; TCRdb keeps only in-frame clonotypes and omits some of them. The DNA gave D and trimming, while V, J and clone size come from that table. The data contain roughly 200,000 clones, more than 70% of them seen just once; the ten biggest clones take up around 1.5%. This TCR was sampled from a man between 18 and 29 years old with active or convalescent COVID-19. This rearrangement joins TRBV2 to TRBJ2-7; possibly TRBD2 for D (6 bases). Input material: peripheral blood. The CDR3 loop reads CASTGSSYEQYF. In nucleotides, the CDR3 is TGTGCCAGCACCGGGAGCTCCTACGAGCAGTACTTC.